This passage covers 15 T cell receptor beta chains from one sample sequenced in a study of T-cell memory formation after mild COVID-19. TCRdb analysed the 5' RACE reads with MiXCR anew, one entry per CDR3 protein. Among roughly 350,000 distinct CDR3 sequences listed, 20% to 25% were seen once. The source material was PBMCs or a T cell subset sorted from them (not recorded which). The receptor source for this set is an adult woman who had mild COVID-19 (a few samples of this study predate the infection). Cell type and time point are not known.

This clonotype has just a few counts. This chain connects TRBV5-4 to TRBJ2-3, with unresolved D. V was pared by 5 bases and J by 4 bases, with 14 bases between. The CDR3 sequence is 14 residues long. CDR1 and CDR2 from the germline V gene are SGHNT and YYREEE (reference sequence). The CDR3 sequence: CASSHQMGSDTQYF. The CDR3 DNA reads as TGTGCCAGCAGTCACCAAATGGGCTCAGATACGCAGTATTTT.

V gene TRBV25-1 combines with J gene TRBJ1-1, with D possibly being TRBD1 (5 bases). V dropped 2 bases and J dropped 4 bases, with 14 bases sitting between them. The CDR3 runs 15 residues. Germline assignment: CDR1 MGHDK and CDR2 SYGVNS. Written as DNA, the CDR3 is TGTGCCAGCAGTGAACAGGGCATAAAATTCACTGAAGCTTTCTTT. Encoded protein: CASSEQGIKFTEAFF.

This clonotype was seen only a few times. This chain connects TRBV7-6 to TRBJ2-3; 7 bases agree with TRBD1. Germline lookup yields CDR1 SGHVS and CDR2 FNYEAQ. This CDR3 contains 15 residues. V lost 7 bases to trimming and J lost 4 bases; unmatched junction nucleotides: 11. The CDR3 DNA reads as TGTGCCAGCACCCTAGGGACAGAGCTCCCAGATACGCAGTATTTT. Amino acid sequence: CASTLGTELPDTQYF. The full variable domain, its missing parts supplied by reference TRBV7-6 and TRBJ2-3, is GAGVSQSPRYKVTKRGQDVALRCDPISGHVSLYWYRQALGQGPEFLTYFNYEAQQDKSGLPNDRFSAERPEGSISTLTIQRTEQRDSAMYRCASTLGTELPDTQYFGPGTRLTVL.

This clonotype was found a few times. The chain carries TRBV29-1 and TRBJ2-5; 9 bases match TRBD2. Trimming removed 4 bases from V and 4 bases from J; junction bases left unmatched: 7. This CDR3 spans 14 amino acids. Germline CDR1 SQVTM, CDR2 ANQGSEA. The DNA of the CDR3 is TGCAGCGTTGGGCGGGGGGGCCTAGGAGAGACCCAGTACTTC. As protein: CSVGRGGLGETQYF.

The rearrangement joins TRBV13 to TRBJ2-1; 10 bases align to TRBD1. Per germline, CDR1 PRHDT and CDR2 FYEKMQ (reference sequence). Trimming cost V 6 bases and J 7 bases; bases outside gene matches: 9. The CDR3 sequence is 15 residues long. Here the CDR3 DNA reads TGTGCCAGCAGGACAACGACAGGGGGCTTGAATGAGCAGTTCTTC. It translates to CASRTTTGGLNEQFF.

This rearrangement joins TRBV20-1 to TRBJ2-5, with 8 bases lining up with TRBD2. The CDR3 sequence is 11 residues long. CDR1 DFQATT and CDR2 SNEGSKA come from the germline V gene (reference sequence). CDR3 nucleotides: TGCAGGGGGCGGGGGGCTGAGACCCAGTACTTC. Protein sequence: CRGRGAETQYF.

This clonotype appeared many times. The CDR3 loop reads CASSLTGGVTGELFF. In DNA form, the CDR3 reads TGTGCCAGCAGCCTAACGGGGGGGGTCACCGGGGAGCTGTTTTTT. V and J are TRBV9 and TRBJ2-2, with 8 nucleotides matching TRBD2. Trimming at V came to 4 bases and at J to 4 bases, leaving 6 bases not matched to a gene. Germline-derived CDR1 and CDR2 are SGDLS and YYNGEE. CDR3 size: 15 residues. The whole variable domain, remainder taken from reference TRBV9 and TRBJ2-2, is DSGVTQTPKHLITATGQRVTLRCSPRSGDLSVYWYQQSLDQGLQFLIQYYNGEERAKGNILERFSAQQFPDLHSELNLSSLELGDSALYFCASSLTGGVTGELFFGEGSRLTVL.

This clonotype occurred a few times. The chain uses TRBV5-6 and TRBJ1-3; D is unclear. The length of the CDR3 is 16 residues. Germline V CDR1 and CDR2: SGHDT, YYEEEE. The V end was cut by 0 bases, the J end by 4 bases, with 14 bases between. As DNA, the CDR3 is TGTGCCAGCAGCTTGGAAACGGGAGTCTCCGGAAACACCATATATTTT. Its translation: CASSLETGVSGNTIYF.

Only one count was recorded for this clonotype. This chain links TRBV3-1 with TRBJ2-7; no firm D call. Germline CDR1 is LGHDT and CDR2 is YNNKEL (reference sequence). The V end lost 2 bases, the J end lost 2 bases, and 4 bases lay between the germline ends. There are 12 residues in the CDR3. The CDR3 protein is CASSQTTYEQYF. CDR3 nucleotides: TGTGCCAGCAGCCAAACGACCTACGAGCAGTACTTC.

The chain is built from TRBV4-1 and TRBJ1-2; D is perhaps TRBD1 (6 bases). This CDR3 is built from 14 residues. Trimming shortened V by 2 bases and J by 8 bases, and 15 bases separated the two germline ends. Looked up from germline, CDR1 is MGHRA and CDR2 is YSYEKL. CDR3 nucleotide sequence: TGCGCCAGCAGCCAATCAAACAGGGAGGGGGGCTACACCTTC. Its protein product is CASSQSNREGGYTF.

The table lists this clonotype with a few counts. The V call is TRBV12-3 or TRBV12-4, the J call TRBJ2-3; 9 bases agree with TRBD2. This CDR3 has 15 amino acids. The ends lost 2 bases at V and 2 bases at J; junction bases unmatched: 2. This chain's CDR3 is CASSLPSGVTDTQYF. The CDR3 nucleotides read TGTGCCAGCAGTTTACCTAGCGGGGTCACAGATACGCAGTATTTT.

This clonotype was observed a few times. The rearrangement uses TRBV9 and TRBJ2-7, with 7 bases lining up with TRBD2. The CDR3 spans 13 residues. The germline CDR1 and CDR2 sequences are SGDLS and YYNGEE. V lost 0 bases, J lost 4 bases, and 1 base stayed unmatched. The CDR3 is CASSVGEGYEQYF. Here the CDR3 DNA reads TGTGCCAGCAGCGTAGGGGAGGGATACGAGCAGTACTTC.

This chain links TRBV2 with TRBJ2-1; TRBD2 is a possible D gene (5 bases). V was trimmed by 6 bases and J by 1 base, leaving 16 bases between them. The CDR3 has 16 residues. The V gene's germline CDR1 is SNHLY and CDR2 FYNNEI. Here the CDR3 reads CASRATTRVSYNEQFF. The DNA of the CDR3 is TGTGCCAGCAGAGCGACTACGCGGGTTTCCTACAATGAGCAGTTCTTC.

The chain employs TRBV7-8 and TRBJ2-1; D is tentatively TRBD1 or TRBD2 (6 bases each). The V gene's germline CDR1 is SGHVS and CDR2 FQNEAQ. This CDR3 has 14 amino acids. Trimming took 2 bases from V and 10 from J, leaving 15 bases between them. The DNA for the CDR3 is TGTGCCAGCAGCTTAAGTGACGGGGGCTGGGAGCAGTTCTTC. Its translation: CASSLSDGGWEQFF.

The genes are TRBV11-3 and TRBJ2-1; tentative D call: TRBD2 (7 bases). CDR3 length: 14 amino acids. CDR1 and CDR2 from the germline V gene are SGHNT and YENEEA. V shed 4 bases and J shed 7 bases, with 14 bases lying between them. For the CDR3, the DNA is TGTGCCAGCAGCTCAACAGGGAGGGGAAATGAGCAGTTCTTC. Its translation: CASSSTGRGNEQFF.